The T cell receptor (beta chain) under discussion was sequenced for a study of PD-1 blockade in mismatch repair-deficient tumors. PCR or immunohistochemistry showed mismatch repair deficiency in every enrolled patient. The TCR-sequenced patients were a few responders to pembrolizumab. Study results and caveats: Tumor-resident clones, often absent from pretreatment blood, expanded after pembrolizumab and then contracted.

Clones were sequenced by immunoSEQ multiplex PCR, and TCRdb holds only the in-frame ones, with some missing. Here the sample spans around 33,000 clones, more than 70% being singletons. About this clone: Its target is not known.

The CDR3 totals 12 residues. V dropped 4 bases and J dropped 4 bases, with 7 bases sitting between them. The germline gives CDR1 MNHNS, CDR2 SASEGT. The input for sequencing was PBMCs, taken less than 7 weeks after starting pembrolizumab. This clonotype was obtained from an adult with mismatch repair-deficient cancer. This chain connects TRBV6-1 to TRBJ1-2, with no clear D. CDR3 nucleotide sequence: TGTGCCAGCAGTGTGTCGTTCTATGGCTACACCTTC. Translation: CASSVSFYGYTF.